This T cell receptor beta chain was found in a study of blood T cell repertoires in COVID-19. At the level of the study: Sample material is recorded as cDNA or gDNA derived from T cells, B-cell-depleted T cells, or PBMCs.

Participants were aged roughly 18 to 90 years, lived in around 22 US areas, and enrolled virtually. Some clones are missing from TCRdb's copy, which holds only in-frame ones; the method was immunoSEQ multiplex PCR. This table has 120,000 to 150,000 clones, roughly 84% appearing once. CDR1 is MNHNY, CDR2 SVGAGI, per germline (reference sequence). CDR3 length: 14 residues. The V gene lost 7 bases and the J gene lost 5 bases, with 17 bases spanning the gap. The gene calls are TRBV6-6 and TRBJ2-5, with D maybe TRBD2 (6 bases). The clonotype originates from a woman aged 50 to 60 who had been exposed to COVID-19. Sequencing was carried out using PBMCs or T cells enriched from blood (not recorded which). CDR3 sequence reads: CASNTAGYGETQYF. The CDR3, as DNA: TGTGCCAGCAATACGGCGGGGTATGGTGAGACCCAGTACTTC.